Here is one TCR beta chain with its context. Its antigen remains unknown. This sample was taken from a study of long-term antiretroviral therapy in people with HIV. Study-wide results and caveats: Although diversity increased after ART, it remained lower than in transplant donor controls. HIV repertoires spanned narrower CDR3 length ranges than controls.

V shed 4 bases and J shed 8 bases, with 15 bases lying between them. The CDR3 is made up of 13 amino acids. The germline CDR1 and CDR2 sequences are SGDLS and YYNGEE. Assay version v3.0 of immunoSEQ was used, and it was run at survey level. Generated by immunoSEQ multiplex PCR, the TCRdb table keeps only in-frame clones and is missing some. The table records over 25,000 clones, roughly 87% of them present only once. The TCR comes from a woman aged 25 to 45 with HIV. The J gene is TRBJ1-1, the V gene TRBV9; D unclear. Source: unsorted PBMCs, taken 1.1 years before starting antiretroviral therapy. CDR3 protein: CASSPQVGGEAFF. As DNA, the CDR3 is TGTGCCAGCAGCCCCCAGGTAGGTGGCGAAGCTTTCTTT.